One sample yielded the 19 T cell receptor beta chains listed below, sequenced in a study of cytomegalovirus exposure and HLA in healthy donors (dated 2017 in TCRdb). Library construction relied on the immunoSEQ multiplex PCR assay. The multiplex PCR relied on a mix of 60 forward primers for TCR Vbeta segments and 13 reverse primers for TCR Jbeta segments. What TCRdb holds here is the immuneACCESS table cut down to in-frame rearrangements. Part of the clones is not present; checked against another copy, under half of the missing clones reflect an unresolved V gene, and the others are unexplained. The sample includes 150,000 to 200,000 clones, with around 77% observed a single time. Of the sample, around 2.2% is held by the ten largest clones. The source material was PBMCs. These receptor sequences come from a man in his fifties in good health and CMV-seropositive.

The chain links TRBV5-1 to TRBJ2-5, with a tentative D call TRBD1 (6 bases). The V gene lost 6 bases and the J gene lost 1 base, with 13 bases spanning the gap. Germline values: CDR1 SGHRS, CDR2 YFSETQ. The CDR3 is 14 residues long. DNA for the CDR3: TGCGCCAGCACGGTGGGGACACTCCAAGAGACCCAGTACTTC. It encodes CASTVGTLQETQYF.

The chain combines TRBV9 with TRBJ2-3; 7 nucleotides match TRBD2. Trimming cost V 0 bases and J 4 bases; bases outside gene matches: 5. Germline CDR1 is SGDLS and CDR2 is YYNGEE. This CDR3 has 15 residues. The chain's CDR3 is CASSVEGRGADTQYF. CDR3 in DNA: TGTGCCAGCAGCGTAGAGGGGAGGGGCGCAGATACGCAGTATTTT.

The genes are TRBV28 and TRBJ2-7, with D unclear. Deletions cut 2 bases from V and 5 bases from J, with 13 bases between. CDR1 and CDR2 (germline): MDHEN, SYDVKM. The CDR3 contains 14 residues. The CDR3 bases are TGTGCCAGCAGTTTACTAAGTAAATCTGACGAGCAGTACTTC. Translating gives CASSLLSKSDEQYF.

The chain combines TRBV28 with TRBJ2-7; D is perhaps TRBD1 (6 bases). This CDR3 spans 12 amino acids. CDR1 is MDHEN and CDR2 is SYDVKM in the germline V gene. The V gene lost 6 bases and the J gene lost 9 bases, with 15 bases spanning the gap. The CDR3 sequence: CASSTTGFGQYF. The CDR3 bases are TGTGCCAGCAGCACTACAGGGTTCGGGCAGTACTTC.

The chain recombines TRBV5-1 with TRBJ2-5, with 10 nucleotides matching TRBD1. TRBJ2-7 explains the end of the DNA better; the J call may be wrong. CDR1 and CDR2 from the germline V gene are SGHRS and YFSETQ. This CDR3 is 14 amino acids long. The CDR3 coding sequence is TGCGCCAGCAGCTCGGGACAGGGGAACTACGAGCAGTACTTC. Translating it yields CASSSGQGNYEQYF.

The rearrangement links TRBV7-2 to TRBJ2-5, with D possibly being TRBD2 (5 bases). The CDR3 runs to 13 residues. Trimming removed 5 bases from V and 7 bases from J, with 14 bases in between. Germline CDR1 is SGHTA and CDR2 is FQGNSA. This CDR3 is CASSTSIGGTQYF. The CDR3 nucleotides read TGTGCCAGCAGCACTAGTATCGGTGGGACCCAGTACTTC.

The rearrangement joins TRBV4-1 to TRBJ2-2; tentatively, D is TRBD1 (5 bases). Trimming pared 1 base from V and 3 bases from J, leaving 6 bases between. Germline CDR1 is MGHRA and CDR2 is YSYEKL. The CDR3 totals 14 residues. The CDR3 nucleotides are TGCGCCAGCAGCCAAGTACAGGACACCGGGGAGCTGTTTTTT. Its translation is CASSQVQDTGELFF.

This clone has just one count. This chain joins TRBV29-1 and TRBJ1-2; the match to TRBD1 covers 7 bases. The CDR3 is made up of 14 amino acids. The V gene end was trimmed by 8 bases and the J gene end by 4 bases; junction bases not matched to a gene: 13. From germline, CDR1 is SQVTM and CDR2 ANQGSEA. CDR3 in DNA: TGCAGCTTCAATCGACAGGGAAAGAGCTATGGCTACACCTTC. This codes for CSFNRQGKSYGYTF.

The chain employs TRBV29-1 and TRBJ2-1; D gene uncertain. Germline V gene data show CDR1 as SQVTM and CDR2 as ANQGSEA. The CDR3 sequence is 14 residues long. The germline V and J ends were trimmed by 5 bases and 0 bases, with 11 bases remaining between them. The CDR3 region is CSVNGLHSYNEQFF. CDR3 DNA sequence: TGCAGCGTTAATGGGCTCCACTCCTACAATGAGCAGTTCTTC.

This clone was observed a handful of times. The chain has TRBV11-2 and TRBJ1-2, with D possibly being TRBD1 (6 bases). Per germline, CDR1 SGHAT and CDR2 FQNNGV. The germline V and J ends were trimmed by 2 bases and 5 bases, with 15 bases remaining between them. CDR3 size: 15 residues. The CDR3 is CASSLLVRGIYGYTF. As DNA, the CDR3 is TGTGCCAGCAGCTTATTGGTCAGGGGCATTTATGGCTACACCTTC.

This sequence joins TRBV29-1 and TRBJ1-4, with TRBD1 matching 9 bases. CDR1 and CDR2 from the germline V gene are SQVTM and ANQGSEA. This CDR3 has 13 amino acids. V dropped 6 bases and J dropped 8; count of bases not matched to a gene: 7. CDR3 loop: CSVQGTGREKLFF. CDR3 DNA: TGCAGCGTCCAAGGGACAGGGAGGGAAAAACTGTTTTTT. Full variable domain (remainder filled in from reference TRBV29-1 and TRBJ1-4): SAVISQKPSRDICQRGTSLTIQCQVDSQVTMMFWYRQQPGQSLTLIATANQGSEATYESGFVIDKFPISRPNLTFSTLTVSNMSPEDSSIYLCSVQGTGREKLFFGSGTQLSVL.

The chain couples TRBV4-1 to TRBJ1-5, with 8 bases that match TRBD1. The CDR3 runs 14 residues. The V gene end was trimmed by 4 bases and the J gene end by 4 bases; junction bases not matched to a gene: 3. The germline V gene encodes CDR1 MGHRA and CDR2 YSYEKL. This chain's CDR3 is CASSRQGANQPQHF. In DNA, the CDR3 is TGCGCCAGCAGCCGTCAGGGGGCAAATCAGCCCCAGCATTTT.

This clone has a handful of counts. The CDR3 sequence is CATSRGAFRNEQFF. As DNA, the CDR3 is TGTGCCACCAGCAGAGGGGCGTTTAGGAATGAGCAGTTCTTC. The chain couples TRBV15 to TRBJ2-1; D not resolved. From germline, CDR1 is LNHNV and CDR2 YYDKDF (reference sequence). V was cut by 1 base and J by 7 bases, with 11 bases left in between. The CDR3 sequence is 14 residues long.

In this sample, this clone turned up once. The chain recombines TRBV28 with TRBJ1-5, with unresolved D. CDR1 and CDR2 from the germline V gene are MDHEN and SYDVKM. With 3 bases removed from V and 3 bases from J, the gap between germline ends came to 21 bases. This CDR3 contains 18 residues. The CDR3 region has the DNA TGTGCCAGCAGTTTCCCGCAGACAACCGCAGTGGCCAATCAGCCCCAGCATTTT. Translated: CASSFPQTTAVANQPQHF.

This clone appeared a few times. J is TRBJ2-2 and V is TRBV12-5; TRBD2 is a possible D gene (5 bases). Per germline, CDR1 LGHNT and CDR2 FRNRAP. The length of the CDR3 is 16 residues. The ends were cut back, 3 bases at V and 7 bases at J, with 18 bases in the middle. The CDR3 loop reads CASGFSDGMYGGELFF. CDR3 nucleotide sequence: TGTGCTAGTGGTTTCTCTGACGGGATGTATGGCGGGGAGCTGTTTTTT. Combining the CDR3 with reference TRBV12-5 and TRBJ2-2 gives the whole variable domain DARVTQTPRHKVTEMGQEVTMRCQPILGHNTVFWYRQTMMQGLELLAYFRNRAPLDDSGMPKDRFSAEMPDATLATLKIQPSEPRDSAVYFCASGFSDGMYGGELFFGEGSRLTVL.

V gene TRBV7-2 combines with J gene TRBJ2-7; TRBD2 agrees at 10 bases. Trimming removed 5 bases from V and 0 bases from J; junction bases left unmatched: 4. The CDR3 covers 15 residues. Germline V gene data show CDR1 as SGHTA and CDR2 as FQGNSA. CDR3 in amino acids: CASSPSGGTSYEQYF. CDR3 in DNA: TGTGCCAGCAGCCCTAGCGGGGGCACCTCCTACGAGCAGTACTTC. Variable domain in full (rest from reference TRBV7-2 and TRBJ2-7): GAGVSQSPSNKVTEKGKDVELRCDPISGHTALYWYRQSLGQGLEFLIYFQGNSAPDKSGLPSDRFSAERTGGSVSTLTIQRTQQEDSAVYLCASSPSGGTSYEQYFGPGTRLTVT.

J is TRBJ2-7 and V is TRBV14; 7 bases are shared with TRBD1. This CDR3 comprises 14 residues. V lost 4 bases to trimming and J lost 4 bases; unmatched junction nucleotides: 7. From germline, CDR1 is SGHDN and CDR2 FVKESK. The CDR3 loop is CASSLRDSRYEQYF. DNA for the CDR3: TGTGCCAGCAGCCTACGGGACAGTAGGTACGAGCAGTACTTC.

The J gene is TRBJ1-3, the V gene TRBV28; 9 bases fit TRBD1. The CDR3 has 17 residues. Per the germline V gene, CDR1 is MDHEN and CDR2 is SYDVKM. J lost 4 bases, V lost 6 bases, and 13 bases had no gene match. CDR3 sequence reads: CASRSTGTGLFGNTIYF. In nucleotides, the CDR3 is TGTGCCAGCAGGTCGACCGGGACAGGGTTATTCGGAAACACCATATATTTT. The variable domain in full, completed from reference TRBV28 and TRBJ1-3, reads DVKVTQSSRYLVKRTGEKVFLECVQDMDHENMFWYRQDPGLGLRLIYFSYDVKMKEKGDIPEGYSVSREKKERFSLILESASTNQTSMYLCASRSTGTGLFGNTIYFGEGSWLTVV.

V gene TRBV11-3 combines with J gene TRBJ1-2, with TRBD1 matching 10 bases. V lost 5 bases, J lost 6 bases, and 3 bases stayed unmatched. The CDR3 is 13 amino acids. CDR1 and CDR2 from the germline V gene are SGHNT and YENEEA. The CDR3 region is CASSGGTGDGYTF. Written as DNA, the CDR3 is TGTGCCAGCAGCGGTGGGACAGGGGATGGCTACACCTTC.